One and the same sample provided the 25 T cell receptor beta chains below, sequenced in a study of blood T cell repertoires in COVID-19. Libraries were prepared by immunoSEQ multiplex PCR; TCRdb keeps only in-frame clonotypes and omits some of them. The sample includes approximately 300,000 clones, 70% to 90% seen only once; the top ten take around 4.5%. Sequencing used PBMCs or T cells enriched from blood (not recorded which). These receptors were obtained from a woman aged 25 to 39 who had recovered from COVID-19.

This clone was recorded only once. The gene calls are TRBV2 and TRBJ1-5; D is unresolved. Per the germline V gene, CDR1 is SNHLY and CDR2 is FYNNEI. V was clipped by 8 bases and J by 3 bases, with 8 bases between them. The CDR3 extends over 12 amino acids. The chain's CDR3 is CASAGYNQPQHF. DNA of the CDR3: TGTGCCAGCGCCGGGTACAATCAGCCCCAGCATTTT.

This chain uses TRBV2 with TRBJ1-1, with 7 bases lining up with TRBD1. Looked up from germline, CDR1 is SNHLY and CDR2 is FYNNEI. The CDR3 totals 14 residues. J was trimmed by 5 bases and V by 5 bases; bases with no gene match: 8. The CDR3 protein is CASSPSTGRTEAFF. The CDR3 DNA reads TGTGCCAGCAGTCCCTCGACAGGGAGGACTGAAGCTTTCTTT. Drawing the rest from reference TRBV2 and TRBJ1-1, the complete variable domain is EPEVTQTPSHQVTQMGQEVILRCVPISNHLYFYWYRQILGQKVEFLVSFYNNEISEKSEIFDDQFSVERPDGSNFTLKIRSTKLEDSAMYFCASSPSTGRTEAFFGQGTRLTVV.

V usage is TRBV28 and J usage is TRBJ2-1; TRBD2 matches at 7 bases. Trimming took 3 bases from V and 5 from J; bases not matched to a gene: 1. This CDR3 comprises 13 residues. Germline CDR1 is MDHEN and CDR2 is SYDVKM. This CDR3 is CASSLGGHNEQFF. As DNA, the CDR3 is TGTGCCAGCAGTTTGGGAGGGCACAATGAGCAGTTCTTC.

V is TRBV19 and J is TRBJ2-1; 8 bases fit TRBD2. Per the germline V gene, CDR1 is LNHDA and CDR2 is SQIVND (reference sequence). J lost 8 bases, V lost 7 bases, and 7 bases had no gene match. This CDR3 contains 13 residues. In nucleotides, the CDR3 is TGTGCCAGTAATCCGGGAGGGCAAGATGAGCAGTTCTTC. It codes for CASNPGGQDEQFF.

The gene calls are TRBV27 and TRBJ1-1; TRBD1 is a possible D gene (5 bases). V shed 5 bases and J shed 1 base, with 11 bases lying between them. CDR1 is MNHEY and CDR2 is SMNVEV in the germline V gene (reference sequence). The CDR3 consists of 14 residues. CDR3 loop: CASSPGVPNTEAFF. Written as DNA, the CDR3 is TGTGCCAGCAGTCCGGGGGTCCCGAACACTGAAGCTTTCTTT.

This chain connects TRBV5-4 to TRBJ2-5; 8 nucleotides agree with TRBD2. The CDR3 is 15 residues long. Germline V gene lookup returns CDR1 SGHNT and CDR2 YYREEE (reference sequence). Germline trimming cut 8 bases from V and 5 bases from J; bases unmatched to any gene: 14. Here the CDR3 reads CASMLTGRGVETQYF. The CDR3 coding sequence is TGTGCCAGTATGCTCACCGGGAGGGGTGTGGAGACCCAGTACTTC.

The rearrangement links TRBV6-4 to TRBJ1-6; 7 nucleotides line up with TRBD1. CDR3 length equals 15 residues. CDR1 and CDR2 (germline): MRHNA, SNTAGT. V trimming: 5 bases; J trimming: 3 bases; junction bases outside the gene matches: 4. The DNA for the CDR3 is TGTGCCAGCAGTCGACAGGGCCTCTATAATTCACCCCTCCACTTT. Translation: CASSRQGLYNSPLHF.

The CDR3 region has the DNA TGCAGCGCCAAAGAAGGCACAGGGGCTTTCTTT. Protein: CSAKEGTGAFF. The chain has TRBV29-1 and TRBJ1-1; TRBD1 might be the D (6 bases). The V end lost 7 bases, the J end lost 11 bases, and 17 bases lay between the germline ends. Germline values: CDR1 SQVTM, CDR2 ANQGSEA. This CDR3 spans 11 amino acids.

The chain recombines TRBV10-3 with TRBJ2-6, with TRBD1 identical over 8 bases. The CDR3 consists of 17 residues. Germline V gene data show CDR1 as ENHRY and CDR2 as SYGVKD. V was pared by 5 bases and J by 0 bases, with 6 bases of the junction left unmatched. The DNA for the CDR3 is TGTGCCATCAGTTCCCTGGGACAGGACTCTGGGGCCAACGTCCTGACTTTC. Translation gives CAISSLGQDSGANVLTF.

This clone was detected once. The V and J genes are TRBV5-1 and TRBJ1-2; 9 nucleotides line up with TRBD1. Germline V gives CDR1 SGHRS, CDR2 YFSETQ. Trimming at V came to 0 bases and at J to 6 bases, leaving 9 bases not matched to a gene. The CDR3 totals 16 residues. CDR3 loop: CASSLAGTGLEDGYTF. The DNA of the CDR3 is TGCGCCAGCAGCTTGGCCGGGACAGGGCTTGAGGATGGCTACACCTTC.

The genes are TRBV28 and TRBJ2-1, with D perhaps TRBD2 (5 bases). CDR3 size: 13 residues. CDR1 MDHEN and CDR2 SYDVKM come from the germline V gene. V was trimmed by 2 bases and J by 7 bases, leaving 9 bases between them. The CDR3 bases are TGTGCCAGCAGTTTAGGCGGGCGTAATGAGCAGTTCTTC. Its protein product is CASSLGGRNEQFF.

This chain uses TRBV7-2 with TRBJ2-4; 9 bases line up with TRBD2. The junction had 3 bases not matched to a gene; V was cut back by 0 bases and J by 9 bases. Germline CDR1 reads SGHTA; CDR2 reads FQGNSA. This CDR3 has 14 amino acids. In DNA, the CDR3 is TGTGCCAGCAGCTTAGCGCGGGAGGGGAGCATTCAGTACTTC. It is translated as CASSLAREGSIQYF.

The V gene is TRBV20-1, the J gene TRBJ2-1; D remains ambiguous. Looked up from germline, CDR1 is DFQATT and CDR2 is SNEGSKA (reference sequence). The CDR3 has 11 residues. Trimming took off 3 bases at V and 7 bases at J, with 7 bases between the two ends. The CDR3 DNA sequence: TGCAGTGCTAGGGAGTGGAATGAGCAGTTCTTC. Translated: CSAREWNEQFF.

This chain links TRBV18 with TRBJ1-1; the D gene is possibly TRBD1 (5 bases). CDR3 length: 13 amino acids. CDR1 is KGHSH and CDR2 is LQKENI in the germline V gene. Trimming left V 1 base short and J 4 bases short, with 7 bases between. The DNA of the CDR3 is TGTGCCAGCTCACCACAAAGGGGCACTGAAGCTTTCTTT. Its protein is CASSPQRGTEAFF.

This clone was found once. The DNA for the CDR3 is TGTGCCAGCAGCAAAGGACCCGGTCCGGAAGGTGTAGGGGGCGCCGGTAATTCACCCCTCCACTTT. This sequence encodes CASSKGPGPEGVGGAGNSPLHF. V gene TRBV21-1 combines with J gene TRBJ1-6; the listed D gene, TRBD1, was not tested against the DNA. TRBV21-1 is deemed a pseudogene. The length of the CDR3 is 22 residues.

V is TRBV7-4 and J is TRBJ2-5, with 8 positions matching TRBD2. The V gene end was trimmed by 4 bases and the J gene end by 2 bases; junction bases not matched to a gene: 9. The CDR3 has 16 amino acids. The germline gives CDR1 SGHVT, CDR2 SQSDAQ. The CDR3 bases are TGTGCCAGCAGCTCCCCGGGAGGGTGGGTACAAGAGACCCAGTACTTC. Its translation: CASSSPGGWVQETQYF.

This clone was detected once. The V and J genes are TRBV5-6 and TRBJ1-6; the match to TRBD1 covers 7 bases. Germline V gives CDR1 SGHDT, CDR2 YYEEEE. Losses at the gene ends were 3 bases for V and 11 bases for J; bases not matched to a gene: 11. The CDR3 consists of 15 residues. As DNA, the CDR3 is TGTGCCAGCAGCTCCGACAGGGTAGTATCGCCACCCCTCCACTTT. Protein sequence: CASSSDRVVSPPLHF. The whole variable domain, remainder taken from reference TRBV5-6 and TRBJ1-6, is DAGVTQSPTHLIKTRGQQVTLRCSPKSGHDTVSWYQQALGQGPQFIFQYYEEEERQRGNFPDRFSGHQFPNYSSELNVNALLLGDSALYLCASSSDRVVSPPLHFGNGTRLTVT.

V usage is TRBV27 and J usage is TRBJ2-7; D possibly corresponds to TRBD1 (7 bases). V was clipped by 4 bases and J by 4 bases, with 20 bases between them. CDR1 and CDR2 (germline): MNHEY, SMNVEV (reference sequence). The CDR3 is made up of 16 amino acids. In nucleotides, the CDR3 is TGTGCCAGCAGTTCCCACTTGACAGGGAGGAAATACGAGCAGTACTTC. It is translated as CASSSHLTGRKYEQYF.

By share, this clone counts as medium-sized. The CDR3 protein is CASSSSEGEQYF. The CDR3 nucleotides are TGTGCCAGCAGTTCATCGGAGGGCGAGCAGTACTTC. This chain joins TRBV28 and TRBJ2-7; weak D call: TRBD2 (6 bases). Germline V gene lookup returns CDR1 MDHEN and CDR2 SYDVKM. V was clipped by 4 bases and J by 6 bases, with 10 bases between them. This CDR3 has 12 residues.

This clone was recorded a few times. The rearrangement uses TRBV27 and TRBJ2-7; D may be TRBD1 (5 bases). Germline CDR1 is MNHEY and CDR2 is SMNVEV (reference sequence). The CDR3 totals 16 residues. Trimming left V 2 bases short and J 3 bases short, with 17 bases between. For the CDR3, the DNA is TGTGCCAGCAGTTTACGGCGAGCAGGGAAGTACTACGAGCAGTACTTC. Protein: CASSLRRAGKYYEQYF.

This chain connects TRBV27 to TRBJ1-2; perhaps TRBD1 as D (6 bases). Trimming shortened V by 5 bases and J by 8 bases, and 15 bases separated the two germline ends. In germline, CDR1 is MNHEY, CDR2 SMNVEV (reference sequence). The CDR3 has 13 residues. Here the CDR3 reads CASSGGRVQGYTF. The CDR3 bases are TGTGCCAGCAGTGGGGGCAGGGTACAAGGCTACACCTTC.

This rearrangement joins TRBV6-5 to TRBJ1-5; possibly TRBD1 for D (5 bases). The CDR3 runs 15 residues. Germline CDR1 and CDR2: MNHEY and SVGAGI. Trimming removed 7 bases from V and 7 bases from J, with 20 bases in between. CDR3 bases: TGTGCCAGCACTCCCTCAGGGTGGAGGGGCCAGCCCCAGCATTTT. Translating gives CASTPSGWRGQPQHF.

This clone was observed a few times. J is TRBJ2-3 and V is TRBV4-2; D is possibly TRBD1 (7 bases). V lost 1 base and J lost 0, with 14 bases in between. Germline V gene sequence: CDR1 LGHNA, CDR2 YNFKEQ. This CDR3 has 17 amino acids. CDR3 sequence reads: CASSQAGGGLSTDTQYF. The CDR3 nucleotides read TGTGCCAGCAGCCAAGCAGGAGGGGGCCTTAGCACAGATACGCAGTATTTT.

About this clone: The sample has other DNA sequences that encode this CDR3 too. This chain joins TRBV12-3 or TRBV12-4 and TRBJ1-5, with D perhaps matching TRBD1 (6 bases). The CDR3 runs to 13 residues. The V end lost 6 bases, the J end lost 5 bases, and 11 bases lay between the germline ends. CDR3 amino acids: CASSLNRDQPQHF. The DNA of the CDR3 is TGTGCCAGCAGCCTAAACAGGGATCAGCCCCAGCATTTT.

This sequence joins TRBV4-1 and TRBJ2-3; 12 nucleotides match TRBD2. V shed 8 bases, J shed 2 bases, and the junction held 5 bases outside the gene matches. Germline loops: CDR1 MGHRA, CDR2 YSYEKL. The CDR3 contains 15 residues. The CDR3 spells CASAGTSGSTDTQYF. In DNA, the CDR3 is TGCGCCAGCGCCGGGACTAGCGGGTCCACAGATACGCAGTATTTT.